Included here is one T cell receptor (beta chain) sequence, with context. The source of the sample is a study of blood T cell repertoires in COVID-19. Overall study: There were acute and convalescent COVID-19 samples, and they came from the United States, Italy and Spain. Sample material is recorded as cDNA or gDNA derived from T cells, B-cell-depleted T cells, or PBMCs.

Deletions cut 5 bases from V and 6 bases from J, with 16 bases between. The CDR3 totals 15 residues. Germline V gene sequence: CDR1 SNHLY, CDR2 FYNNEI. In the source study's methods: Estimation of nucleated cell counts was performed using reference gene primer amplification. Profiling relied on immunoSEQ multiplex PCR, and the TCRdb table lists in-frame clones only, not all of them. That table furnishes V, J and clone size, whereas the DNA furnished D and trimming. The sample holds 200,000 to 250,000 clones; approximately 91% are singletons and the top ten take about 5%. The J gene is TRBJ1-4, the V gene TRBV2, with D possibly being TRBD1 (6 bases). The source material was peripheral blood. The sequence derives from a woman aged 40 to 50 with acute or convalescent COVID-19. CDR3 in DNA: TGTGCCAGCAGTTCCCGGACAGTTGGGGATGAAAAACTGTTTTTT. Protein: CASSSRTVGDEKLFF.